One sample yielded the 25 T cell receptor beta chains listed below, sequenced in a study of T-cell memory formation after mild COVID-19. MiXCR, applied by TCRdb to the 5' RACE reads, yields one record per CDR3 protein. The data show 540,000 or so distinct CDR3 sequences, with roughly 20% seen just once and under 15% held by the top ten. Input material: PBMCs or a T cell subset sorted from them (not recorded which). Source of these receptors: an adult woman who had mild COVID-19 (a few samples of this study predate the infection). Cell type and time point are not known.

CDR3 protein: CASSLQGGGYETQYF. The CDR3 DNA reads TGTGCCAGCAGCTTACAGGGGGGTGGCTACGAGACCCAGTACTTC. This chain connects TRBV7-3 to TRBJ2-5, with a weak D call TRBD1 (7 bases). From germline, CDR1 is SGHTA and CDR2 FQGTGA. This CDR3 has 15 amino acids. V was cut by 2 bases and J by 5 bases, with 15 bases left in between. The complete variable domain, with remaining parts taken from reference TRBV7-3 and TRBJ2-5, reads GAGVSQTPSNKVTEKGKYVELRCDPISGHTALYWYRQSLGQGPEFLIYFQGTGAADDSGLPNDRFFAVRPEGSVSTLKIQRTERGDSAVYLCASSLQGGGYETQYFGPGTRLLVL.

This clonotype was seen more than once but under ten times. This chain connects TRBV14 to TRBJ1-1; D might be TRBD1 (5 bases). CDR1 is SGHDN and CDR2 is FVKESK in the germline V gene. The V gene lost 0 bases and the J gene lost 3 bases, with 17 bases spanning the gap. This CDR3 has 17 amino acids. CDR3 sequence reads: CASSQERGLGWYTEAFF. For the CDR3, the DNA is TGTGCCAGCAGCCAAGAGAGGGGATTAGGATGGTACACTGAAGCTTTCTTT.

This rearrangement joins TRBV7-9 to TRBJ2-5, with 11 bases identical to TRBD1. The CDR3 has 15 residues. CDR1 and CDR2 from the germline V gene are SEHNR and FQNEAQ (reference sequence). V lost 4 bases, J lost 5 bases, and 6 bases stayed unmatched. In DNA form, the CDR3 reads TGTGCCAGCAGCTCATGGACAGGGGGCGGTGAGACCCAGTACTTC. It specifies CASSSWTGGGETQYF.

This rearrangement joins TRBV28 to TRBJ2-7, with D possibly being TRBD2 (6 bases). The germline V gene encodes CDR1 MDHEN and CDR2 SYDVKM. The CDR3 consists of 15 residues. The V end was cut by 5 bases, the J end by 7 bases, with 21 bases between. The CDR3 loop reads CASSLPGEPAGEQYF. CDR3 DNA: TGTGCCAGCAGTCTCCCCGGTGAGCCCGCGGGAGAGCAGTACTTC. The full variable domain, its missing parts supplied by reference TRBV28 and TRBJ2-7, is DVKVTQSSRYLVKRTGEKVFLECVQDMDHENMFWYRQDPGLGLRLIYFSYDVKMKEKGDIPEGYSVSREKKERFSLILESASTNQTSMYLCASSLPGEPAGEQYFGPGTRLTVT.

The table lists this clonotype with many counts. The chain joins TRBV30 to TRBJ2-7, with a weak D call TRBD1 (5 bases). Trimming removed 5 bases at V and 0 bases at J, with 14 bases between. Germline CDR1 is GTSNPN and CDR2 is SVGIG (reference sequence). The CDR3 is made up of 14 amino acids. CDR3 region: CAWARQPFSYEQYF. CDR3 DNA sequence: TGTGCCTGGGCAAGACAGCCGTTCTCCTACGAGCAGTACTTC.

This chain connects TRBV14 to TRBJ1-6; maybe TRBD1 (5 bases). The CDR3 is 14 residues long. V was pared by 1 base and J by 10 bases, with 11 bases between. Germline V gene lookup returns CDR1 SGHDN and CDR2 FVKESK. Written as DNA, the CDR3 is TGTGCCAGCAGCCAAGTCGCAGGGTTGTCACCCCTCCACTTT. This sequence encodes CASSQVAGLSPLHF.

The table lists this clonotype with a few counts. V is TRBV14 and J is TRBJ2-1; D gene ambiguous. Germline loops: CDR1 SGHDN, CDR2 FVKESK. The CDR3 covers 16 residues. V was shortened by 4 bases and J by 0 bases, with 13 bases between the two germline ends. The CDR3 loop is CASSPRGQSSYNEQFF. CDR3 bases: TGTGCCAGCAGCCCCCGCGGTCAAAGCTCCTACAATGAGCAGTTCTTC.

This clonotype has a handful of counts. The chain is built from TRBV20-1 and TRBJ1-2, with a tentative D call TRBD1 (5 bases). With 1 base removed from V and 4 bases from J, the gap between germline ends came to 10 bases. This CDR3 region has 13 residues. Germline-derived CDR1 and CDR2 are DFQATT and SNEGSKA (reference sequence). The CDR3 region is CSARVGGSYGYTF. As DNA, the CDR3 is TGCAGTGCTAGAGTGGGGGGTAGCTATGGCTACACCTTC.

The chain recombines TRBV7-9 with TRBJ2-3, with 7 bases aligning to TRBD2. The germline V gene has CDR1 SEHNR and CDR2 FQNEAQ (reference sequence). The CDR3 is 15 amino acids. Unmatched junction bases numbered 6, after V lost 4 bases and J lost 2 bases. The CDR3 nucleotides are TGTGCCAGCAGCTCCCGGGGAGGGCCCACAGATACGCAGTATTTT. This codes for CASSSRGGPTDTQYF.

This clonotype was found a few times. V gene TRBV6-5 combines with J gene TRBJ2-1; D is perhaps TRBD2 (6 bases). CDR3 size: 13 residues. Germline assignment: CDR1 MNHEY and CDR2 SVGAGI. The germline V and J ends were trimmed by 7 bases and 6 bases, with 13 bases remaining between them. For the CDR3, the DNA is TGTGCCAGCATCAGACTAGATTGCAATGAGCAGTTCTTC. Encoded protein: CASIRLDCNEQFF.

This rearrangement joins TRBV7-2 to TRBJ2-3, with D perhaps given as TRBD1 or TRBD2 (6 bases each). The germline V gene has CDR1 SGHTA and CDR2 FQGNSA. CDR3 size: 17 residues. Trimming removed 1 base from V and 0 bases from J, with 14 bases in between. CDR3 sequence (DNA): TGTGCCAGCAGCTTAGTAGGGGGGCGGGTCAGCACAGATACGCAGTATTTT. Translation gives CASSLVGGRVSTDTQYF.

CDR3 protein: CASNYGLAQSTDTQYF. DNA for the CDR3: TGCGCCAGCAACTACGGACTAGCGCAGAGCACAGATACGCAGTATTTT. The J gene is TRBJ2-3, the V gene TRBV5-1; 9 bases map to TRBD2. This CDR3 is 16 amino acids long. In germline, CDR1 is SGHRS, CDR2 YFSETQ. The trim removed 6 bases at V and 0 bases at J, leaving 8 bases unmatched.

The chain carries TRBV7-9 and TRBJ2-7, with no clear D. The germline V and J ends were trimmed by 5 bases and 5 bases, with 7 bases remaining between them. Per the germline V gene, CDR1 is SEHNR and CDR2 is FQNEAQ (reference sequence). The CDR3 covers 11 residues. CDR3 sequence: CASSVGDEQYF. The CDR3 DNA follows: TGTGCCAGCAGCGTAGGCGACGAGCAGTACTTC.

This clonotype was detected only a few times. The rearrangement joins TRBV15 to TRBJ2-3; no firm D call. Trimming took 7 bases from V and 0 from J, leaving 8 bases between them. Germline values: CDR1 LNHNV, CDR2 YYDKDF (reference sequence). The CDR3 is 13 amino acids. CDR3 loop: CATKSYSTDTQYF. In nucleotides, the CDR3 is TGTGCCACCAAGTCATACAGCACAGATACGCAGTATTTT.

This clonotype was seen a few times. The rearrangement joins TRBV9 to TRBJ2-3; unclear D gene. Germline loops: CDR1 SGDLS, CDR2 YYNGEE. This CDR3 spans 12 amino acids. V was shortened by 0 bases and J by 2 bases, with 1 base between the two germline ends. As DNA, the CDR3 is TGTGCCAGCAGCGTAGTCACAGATACGCAGTATTTT. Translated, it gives CASSVVTDTQYF.

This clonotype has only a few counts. The CDR3 coding sequence is TGTGCCTGGAGCCGAGGCACCGGGGAGCTGTTTTTT. Translation: CAWSRGTGELFF. This sequence joins TRBV30 and TRBJ2-2; D unresolved. The CDR3 sequence is 12 residues long. CDR1 is GTSNPN and CDR2 is SVGIG in the germline V gene (reference sequence). V lost 3 bases and J 4 bases, leaving 6 bases between the germline ends.

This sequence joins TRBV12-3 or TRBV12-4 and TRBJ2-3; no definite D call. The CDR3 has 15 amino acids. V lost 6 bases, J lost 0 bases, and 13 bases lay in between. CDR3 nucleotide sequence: TGTGCCAGCAGCCCCCACAGATCTAGCACAGATACGCAGTATTTT. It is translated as CASSPHRSSTDTQYF.

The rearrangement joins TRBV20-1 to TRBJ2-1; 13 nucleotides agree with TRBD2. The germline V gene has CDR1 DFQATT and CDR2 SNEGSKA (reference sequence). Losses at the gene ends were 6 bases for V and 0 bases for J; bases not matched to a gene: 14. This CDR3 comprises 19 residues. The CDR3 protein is CSAHGGGTSGTSSYNEQFF. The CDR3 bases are TGCAGTGCCCACGGCGGTGGGACTAGCGGGACCAGCTCCTACAATGAGCAGTTCTTC.

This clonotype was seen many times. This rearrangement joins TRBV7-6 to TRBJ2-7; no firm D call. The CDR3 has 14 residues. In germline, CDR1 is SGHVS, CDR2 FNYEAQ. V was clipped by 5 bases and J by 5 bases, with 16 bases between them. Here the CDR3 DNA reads TGTGCCAGCAGCCCCGGGTCCCGAAGGAACGAGCAGTACTTC. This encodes CASSPGSRRNEQYF.

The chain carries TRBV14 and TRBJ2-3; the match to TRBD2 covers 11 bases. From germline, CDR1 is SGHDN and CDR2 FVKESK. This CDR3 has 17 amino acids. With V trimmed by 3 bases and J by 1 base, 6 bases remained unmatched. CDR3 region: CASSQRLLAGGTDTQYF. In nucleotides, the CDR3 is TGTGCCAGCAGCCAGAGGCTACTAGCGGGAGGCACAGATACGCAGTATTTT.

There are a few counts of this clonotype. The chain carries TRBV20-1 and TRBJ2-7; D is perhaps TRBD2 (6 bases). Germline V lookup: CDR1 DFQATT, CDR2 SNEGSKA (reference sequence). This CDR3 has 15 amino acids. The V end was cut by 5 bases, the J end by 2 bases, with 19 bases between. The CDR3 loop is CSAYPIAAPTYEQYF. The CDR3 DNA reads TGCAGTGCTTATCCTATAGCGGCCCCCACCTACGAGCAGTACTTC.

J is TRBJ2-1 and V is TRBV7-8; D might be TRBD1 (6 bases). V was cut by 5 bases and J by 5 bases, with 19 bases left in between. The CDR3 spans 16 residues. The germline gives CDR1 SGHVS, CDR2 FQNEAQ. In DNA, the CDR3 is TGTGCCAGCAGCGAGGGGGACGGAGACTCAAACAATGAGCAGTTCTTC. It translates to CASSEGDGDSNNEQFF.

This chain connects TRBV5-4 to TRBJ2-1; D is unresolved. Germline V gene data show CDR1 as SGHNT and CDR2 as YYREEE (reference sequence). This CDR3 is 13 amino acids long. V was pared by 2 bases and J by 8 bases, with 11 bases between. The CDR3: CASSLNSFDEQFF. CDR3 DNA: TGTGCCAGCAGCTTAAACTCCTTCGATGAGCAGTTCTTC.

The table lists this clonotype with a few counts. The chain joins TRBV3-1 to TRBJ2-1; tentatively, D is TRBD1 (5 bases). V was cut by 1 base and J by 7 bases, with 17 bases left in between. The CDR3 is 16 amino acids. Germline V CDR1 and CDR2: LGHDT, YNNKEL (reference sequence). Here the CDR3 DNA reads TGTGCCAGCAGCCAAGTCACCCAGGGCACGATGAATGAGCAGTTCTTC. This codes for CASSQVTQGTMNEQFF.

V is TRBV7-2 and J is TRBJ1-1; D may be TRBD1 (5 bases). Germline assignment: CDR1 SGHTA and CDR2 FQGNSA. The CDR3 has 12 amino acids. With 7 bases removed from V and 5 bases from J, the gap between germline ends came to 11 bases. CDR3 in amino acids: CASKAGRTEAFF. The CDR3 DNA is TGTGCCAGCAAGGCAGGGAGGACTGAAGCTTTCTTT.